This is a list of T cell receptor beta chains from one sample in a study of PD-1 blockade in classical Hodgkin lymphoma. The protocol was immunoSEQ multiplex PCR, while the TCRdb copy is restricted to in-frame clones and leaves out a portion. The data hold about 21,000 clones, with around two thirds observed a single time. This sample comprised peripheral blood mononuclear cells (PBMCs), obtained at baseline. The receptors derive from a human donor with classical Hodgkin lymphoma. Each CDR3 is given with its conserved first and last residue. The D gene is left open where the match is weak. Expanded clones get a size class; other rows say once, few or many, or leave the size out.

v_call	d_call	clone_size	j_call	cdr3_nt	cdr3_aa
TRBV2	.	.	TRBJ2-1	TGTGCCAGCAGTGAGTTTGGCCGGAGCTCCTACAATGAGCAGTTCTTC	CASSEFGRSSYNEQFF
TRBV4-3	.	.	TRBJ2-7	TGCGCCAGCAGCCAAGATCTGGGCGGGACCGTCTACGAGCAGTACTTC	CASSQDLGGTVYEQYF
TRBV21-1	.	.	TRBJ1-1	TGTGCCAGCAGCAAAGACCCTAGGACAGGGATTAAGGCTGAAGCTTTCTTT	CASSKDPRTGIKAEAFF
TRBV10-3	.	.	TRBJ1-5	TGTGCCATCAGTGAGTGGCATAGCAATCAGCCCCAGCATTTT	CAISEWHSNQPQHF
TRBV27	TRBD2	.	TRBJ2-1	TGTGCCAGCAGAACCCGACTAGCGGGCTCCTACAATGAGCAGTTCTTC	CASRTRLAGSYNEQFF
TRBV2	TRBD1	.	TRBJ2-5	TGTGCCAGCAGGAGAGTGGGGCAGGGGGCGCTACGTAGCCAAGAGACCCAGTACTTC	CASRRVGQGALRSQETQYF
TRBV5-4	.	.	TRBJ2-2	TGTGCCAGCAGCGCGGACTTGCGGGGCCTTACCGGGGAGCTGTTTTTT	CASSADLRGLTGELFF
TRBV5-1	TRBD2	.	TRBJ2-3	TGCGCCAGCAGCTTGGGGACTAGCTACACAGATACGCAGTATTTT	CASSLGTSYTDTQYF
TRBV7-9	TRBD1	.	TRBJ1-2	TGTGCCAGCAGCTTAGTTGCGCAGGGGGGTTACTATGGCTACACCTTC	CASSLVAQGGYYGYTF
TRBV9	.	.	TRBJ2-3	TGTGCCAGCAGCGGACCGGACAGCGGGATGGGCACGCAGTATTTT	CASSGPDSGMGTQYF
TRBV7-2	.	.	TRBJ2-1	TGTGCCAGCAGCTTAGCTATGGATGAGCAGTTCTTC	CASSLAMDEQFF
TRBV7-2	TRBD2	.	TRBJ2-7	TGTGCCAGCAGCTCCCAAATGGGACTAGCGGGAATCTACGAGCAGTACTTC	CASSSQMGLAGIYEQYF
TRBV28	TRBD1	.	TRBJ2-1	TGTGCCAGCAGGCTCCGGGACAGAGTCAATGAGCAGTTCTTC	CASRLRDRVNEQFF
TRBV6-1	TRBD2	.	TRBJ2-1	TGTGCCAGCAGTGTTGCGGGAGGGCGTAATGAGCAGTTCTTC	CASSVAGGRNEQFF
TRBV16	TRBD2	few	TRBJ2-2	TGTGCCAGCAGCCCCACGTCTGCGGGAGTTACCGGGGAGCTGTTTTTT	CASSPTSAGVTGELFF
TRBV4-2	TRBD2	few	TRBJ2-2	TGTGCCAGCAGCCAAGAGGTAGCGGGAGTATCCGGGGAGCTGTTTTTT	CASSQEVAGVSGELFF
TRBV7-9	TRBD2	.	TRBJ2-3	TGTGCCAGCAGCCCCTCCGGGACTAGCAGACGTACAGATACGCAGTATTTT	CASSPSGTSRRTDTQYF
TRBV15	.	.	TRBJ1-2	TGTGCCACCAGCAGAGATTACAGGGCTACTAACTATGGCTACACCTTC	CATSRDYRATNYGYTF
TRBV4-1	.	once	TRBJ1-1	TGCGCCAGCAGCTTACAGCGGGGTGCCAGCCTTGGCCCGAACACTGAAGCTTTCTTT	CASSLQRGASLGPNTEAFF
TRBV19	.	once	TRBJ2-3	TGTGCCAGTAGTATAGGCAGAGCAGAGATTAGCACAGATACGCAGTATTTT	CASSIGRAEISTDTQYF
TRBV6-5	.	.	TRBJ1-3	TGTGCCAGCAACCCCGGGACACAACTTGGAAACACCATATATTTT	CASNPGTQLGNTIYF
TRBV30	.	.	TRBJ2-1	TGTGCCTGGAGGGGGGTTAAGGAGCAGTTCTTC	CAWRGVKEQFF
TRBV29-1	TRBD1	.	TRBJ2-3	TGCAGCGTTTCGGGACAGGGGACAGATACGCAGTATTTT	CSVSGQGTDTQYF
TRBV27	.	.	TRBJ2-1	TGTGCCAGCAGGGCACAGGACCTAGGACACAATGAGCAGTTCTTC	CASRAQDLGHNEQFF
TRBV28	TRBD2	.	TRBJ2-7	TGTGCCAGCAGGCCCGCGGGGGGGACTTCCTACGAGCAGTACTTC	CASRPAGGTSYEQYF
TRBV28	TRBD2	.	TRBJ2-3	TGTGCCAGCAGTTTCTCTTTGGAACCGGGACTAGCGGCGGTCACAGATACGCAGTATTTT	CASSFSLEPGLAAVTDTQYF
TRBV28	.	.	TRBJ1-2	TGTGCCAGCAGTTTAGGGGACTATGGCTACACCTTC	CASSLGDYGYTF
TRBV7-9	.	medium-sized	TRBJ1-4	TGTGCCAGCAGCTTAGGAGACAGGTCTCTTAATGAAAAACTGTTTTTT	CASSLGDRSLNEKLFF
TRBV6-5	.	.	TRBJ2-1	TGTGCCAGCAGTTACTTGAATGAGCAGTTCTTC	CASSYLNEQFF
TRBV5-8	.	few	TRBJ2-2	TGTGCCAGCACCCTCGTCAGGGCCGGGGAGCTGTTTTTT	CASTLVRAGELFF
TRBV6-5	.	.	TRBJ2-2	TGTGCCAGCAGTCGCGGGTGGAACACCGGGGAGCTGTTTTTT	CASSRGWNTGELFF
TRBV19	.	.	TRBJ2-1	TGTGCCAGTAGTACCCAGCGGGAGCAGTTCTTC	CASSTQREQFF
TRBV28	TRBD1	.	TRBJ1-5	TGTGCCAGCAGCACCGGGACAGGGGCGGTTTCCCAGCATTTT	CASSTGTGAVSQHF
TRBV5-6	.	.	TRBJ2-6	TGTGCCAGCTCGATGTGCAAGTCACAAAGTCGGGCCAACGTCCTGACTTTC	CASSMCKSQSRANVLTF
TRBV28	TRBD1	.	TRBJ2-2	TGTGCCAGCAGTTTATGGACAGGGGTGGCCGGGGAGCTGTTTTTT	CASSLWTGVAGELFF
TRBV29-1	.	.	TRBJ2-1	TGCAGCGTTGAGGCGCCACCAGGACTCTACAATGAGCAGTTCTTC	CSVEAPPGLYNEQFF
TRBV30	.	few	TRBJ1-5	TGTGCCTGGAGTGAATATAGCAATCAGCCCCAGCATTTT	CAWSEYSNQPQHF
TRBV13	.	.	TRBJ2-3	TGTGCCAGCAGCTTAACGGTAACCCGGGATACGCAGTATTTT	CASSLTVTRDTQYF
TRBV7-2	.	few	TRBJ2-1	TGTGCCAGCAGCCTTAGATACAATGAGCAGTTCTTC	CASSLRYNEQFF
TRBV6-1	.	.	TRBJ1-2	TGTGCCAGCAGTAGGGACGGACATAACTATGGCTACACCTTC	CASSRDGHNYGYTF
TRBV30	.	few	TRBJ1-5	TGTGCCTGGAGTAAGTCCCTCCAGCCCCAGCATTTT	CAWSKSLQPQHF
TRBV5-4	.	.	TRBJ2-5	TGTGCCAGCAGCTTGGGGCCCCCCGAGACCCAGTACTTC	CASSLGPPETQYF
TRBV7-9	.	.	TRBJ2-1	TGTGCCAGCAGCGCCCTCACTAGGAGGAATGAGCAGTTCTTC	CASSALTRRNEQFF
TRBV9	TRBD2	.	TRBJ2-3	TGTGCCAGCAGCTACCGTTCTAGCGGGGGGAGCACAGATACGCAGTATTTT	CASSYRSSGGSTDTQYF
TRBV6-6	.	once	TRBJ2-2	TGTGCCAGCAGTTACCTTCAGGGGTCCGGGGAGCTGTTTTTT	CASSYLQGSGELFF
TRBV6-5	TRBD1	once	TRBJ1-2	TGTGCCAGCAGATGGACAGGGGGCTATGGCTACACCTTC	CASRWTGGYGYTF